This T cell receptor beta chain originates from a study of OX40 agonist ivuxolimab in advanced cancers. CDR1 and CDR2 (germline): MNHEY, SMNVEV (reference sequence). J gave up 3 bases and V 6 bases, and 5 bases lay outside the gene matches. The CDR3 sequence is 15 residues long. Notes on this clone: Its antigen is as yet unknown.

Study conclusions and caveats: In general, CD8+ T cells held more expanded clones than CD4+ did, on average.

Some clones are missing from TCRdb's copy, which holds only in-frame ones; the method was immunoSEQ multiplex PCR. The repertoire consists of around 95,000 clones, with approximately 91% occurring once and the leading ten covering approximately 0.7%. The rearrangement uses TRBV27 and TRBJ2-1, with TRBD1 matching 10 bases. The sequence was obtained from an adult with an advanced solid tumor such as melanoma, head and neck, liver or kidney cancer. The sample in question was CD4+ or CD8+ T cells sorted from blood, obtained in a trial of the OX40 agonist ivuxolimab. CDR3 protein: CASRPGTGDYNEQFF. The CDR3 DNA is TGTGCCAGCAGACCCGGGACAGGGGACTACAATGAGCAGTTCTTC.